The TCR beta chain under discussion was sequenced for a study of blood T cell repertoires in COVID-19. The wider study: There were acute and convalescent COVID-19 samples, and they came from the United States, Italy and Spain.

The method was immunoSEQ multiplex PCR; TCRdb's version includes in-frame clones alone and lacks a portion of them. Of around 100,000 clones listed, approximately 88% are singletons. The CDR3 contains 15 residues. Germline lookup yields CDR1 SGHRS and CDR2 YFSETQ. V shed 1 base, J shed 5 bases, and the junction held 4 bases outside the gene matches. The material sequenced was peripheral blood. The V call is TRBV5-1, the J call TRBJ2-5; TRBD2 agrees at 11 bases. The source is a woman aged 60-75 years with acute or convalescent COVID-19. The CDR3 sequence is CASSLSSGGFETQYF. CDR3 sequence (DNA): TGCGCCAGCAGCTTGTCTAGCGGGGGGTTCGAGACCCAGTACTTC.